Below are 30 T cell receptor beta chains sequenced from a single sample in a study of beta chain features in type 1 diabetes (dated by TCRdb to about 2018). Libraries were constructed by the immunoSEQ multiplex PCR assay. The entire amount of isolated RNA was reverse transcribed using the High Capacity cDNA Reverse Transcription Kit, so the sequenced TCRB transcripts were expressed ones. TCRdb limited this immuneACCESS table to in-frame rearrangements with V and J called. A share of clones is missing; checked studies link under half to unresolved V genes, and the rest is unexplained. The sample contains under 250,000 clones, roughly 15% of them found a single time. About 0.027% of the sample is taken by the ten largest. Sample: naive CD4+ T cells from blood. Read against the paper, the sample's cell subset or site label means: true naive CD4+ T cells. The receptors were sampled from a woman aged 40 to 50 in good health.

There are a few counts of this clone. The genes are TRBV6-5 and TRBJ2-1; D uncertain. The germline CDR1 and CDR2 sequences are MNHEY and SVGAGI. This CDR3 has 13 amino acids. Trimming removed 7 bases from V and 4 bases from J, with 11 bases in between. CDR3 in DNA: TGTGCCAGCAAAAAGTCGCGGTACAATGAGCAGTTCTTC. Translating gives CASKKSRYNEQFF.

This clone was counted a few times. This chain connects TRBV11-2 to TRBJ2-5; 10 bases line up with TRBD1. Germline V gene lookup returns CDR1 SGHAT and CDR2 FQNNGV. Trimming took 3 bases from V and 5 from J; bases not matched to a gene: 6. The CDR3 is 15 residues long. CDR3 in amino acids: CASSFGDRGGETQYF. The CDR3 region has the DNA TGTGCCAGCAGCTTCGGGGACAGGGGTGGTGAGACCCAGTACTTC.

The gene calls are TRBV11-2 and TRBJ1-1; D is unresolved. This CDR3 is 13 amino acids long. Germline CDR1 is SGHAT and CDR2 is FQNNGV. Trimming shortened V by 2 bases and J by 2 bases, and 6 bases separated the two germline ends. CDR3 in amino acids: CASSLQSNTEAFF. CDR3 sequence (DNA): TGTGCCAGCAGCTTACAGTCCAACACTGAAGCTTTCTTT.

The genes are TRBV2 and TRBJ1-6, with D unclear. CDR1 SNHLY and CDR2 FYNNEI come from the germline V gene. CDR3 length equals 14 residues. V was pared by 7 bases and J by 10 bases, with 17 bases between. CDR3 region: CASTLNTGGSPLHF. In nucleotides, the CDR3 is TGTGCCAGCACCTTGAACACGGGTGGCTCACCCCTCCACTTT.

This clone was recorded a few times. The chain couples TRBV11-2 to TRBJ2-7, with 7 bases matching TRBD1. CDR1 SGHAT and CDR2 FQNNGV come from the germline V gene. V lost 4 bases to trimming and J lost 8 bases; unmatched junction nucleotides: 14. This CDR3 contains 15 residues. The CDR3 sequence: CASSSTGTEVLQQYF. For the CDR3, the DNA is TGTGCCAGCAGCTCCACCGGGACAGAGGTATTGCAGCAGTACTTC.

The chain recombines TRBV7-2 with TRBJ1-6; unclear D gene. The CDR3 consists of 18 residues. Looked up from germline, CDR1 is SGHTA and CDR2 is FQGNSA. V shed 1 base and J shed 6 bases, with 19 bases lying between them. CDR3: CASSLEQRRATFNSPLHF. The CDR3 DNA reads TGTGCCAGCAGCTTAGAACAGAGGAGGGCCACATTTAATTCACCCCTCCACTTT.

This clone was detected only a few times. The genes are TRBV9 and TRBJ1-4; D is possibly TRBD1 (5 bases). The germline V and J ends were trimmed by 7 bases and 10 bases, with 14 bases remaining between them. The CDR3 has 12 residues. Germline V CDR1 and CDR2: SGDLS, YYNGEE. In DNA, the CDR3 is TGTGCCAGCCGGTCCTCGGGGGGAAAACTGTTTTTT. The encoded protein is CASRSSGGKLFF.

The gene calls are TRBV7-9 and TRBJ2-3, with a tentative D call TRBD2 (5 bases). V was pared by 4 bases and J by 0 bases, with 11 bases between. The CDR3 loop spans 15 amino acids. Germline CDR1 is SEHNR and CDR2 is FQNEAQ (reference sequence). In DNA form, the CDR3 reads TGTGCCAGCAGCTCCTTTGGCGGGAGCACAGATACGCAGTATTTT. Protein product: CASSSFGGSTDTQYF.

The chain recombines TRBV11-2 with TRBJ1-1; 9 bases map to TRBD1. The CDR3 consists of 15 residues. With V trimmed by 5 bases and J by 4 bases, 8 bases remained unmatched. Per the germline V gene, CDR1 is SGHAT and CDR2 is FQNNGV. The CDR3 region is CASSQMDRGITEAFF. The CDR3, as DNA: TGTGCCAGCAGCCAGATGGACAGGGGTATCACTGAAGCTTTCTTT.

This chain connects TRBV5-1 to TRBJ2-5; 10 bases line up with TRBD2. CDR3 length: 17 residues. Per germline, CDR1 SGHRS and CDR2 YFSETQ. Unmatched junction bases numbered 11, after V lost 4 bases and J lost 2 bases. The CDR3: CASSILAGANPQETQYF. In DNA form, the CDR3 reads TGCGCCAGCAGCATTCTAGCGGGGGCAAATCCACAAGAGACCCAGTACTTC. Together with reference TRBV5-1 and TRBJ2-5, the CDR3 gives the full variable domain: KAGVTQTPRYLIKTRGQQVTLSCSPISGHRSVSWYQQTPGQGLQFLFEYFSETQRNKGNFPGRFSGRQFSNSRSEMNVSTLELGDSALYLCASSILAGANPQETQYFGPGTRLLVL.

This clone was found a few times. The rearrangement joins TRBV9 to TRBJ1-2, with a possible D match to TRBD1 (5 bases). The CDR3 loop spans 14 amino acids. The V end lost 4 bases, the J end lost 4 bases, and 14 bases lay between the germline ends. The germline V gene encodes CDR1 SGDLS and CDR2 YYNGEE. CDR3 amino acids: CASSPRPGFYGYTF. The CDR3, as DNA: TGTGCCAGCAGCCCACGCCCAGGGTTCTATGGCTACACCTTC.

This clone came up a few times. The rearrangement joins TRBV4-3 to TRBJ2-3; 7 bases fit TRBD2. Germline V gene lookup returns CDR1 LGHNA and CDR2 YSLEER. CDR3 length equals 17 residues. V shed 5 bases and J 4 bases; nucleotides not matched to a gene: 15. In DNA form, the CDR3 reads TGCGCCAGCAGCGTAAGGGTTGCGGGGGAAGGACCAGATACGCAGTATTTT. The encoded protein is CASSVRVAGEGPDTQYF.

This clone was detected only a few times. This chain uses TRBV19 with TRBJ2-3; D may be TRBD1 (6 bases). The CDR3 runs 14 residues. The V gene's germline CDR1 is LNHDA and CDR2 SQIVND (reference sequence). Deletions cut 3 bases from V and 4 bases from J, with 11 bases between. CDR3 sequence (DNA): TGTGCCAGTAGTATCCCAGGGGCGGCAGATACGCAGTATTTT. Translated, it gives CASSIPGAADTQYF.

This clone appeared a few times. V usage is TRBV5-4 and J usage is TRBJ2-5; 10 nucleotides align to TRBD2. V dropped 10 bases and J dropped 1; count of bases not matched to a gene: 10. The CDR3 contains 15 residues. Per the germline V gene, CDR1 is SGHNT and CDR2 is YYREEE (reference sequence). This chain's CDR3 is CAGKASGGAQETQYF. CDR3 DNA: TGTGCCGGCAAGGCAAGCGGGGGGGCCCAAGAGACCCAGTACTTC.

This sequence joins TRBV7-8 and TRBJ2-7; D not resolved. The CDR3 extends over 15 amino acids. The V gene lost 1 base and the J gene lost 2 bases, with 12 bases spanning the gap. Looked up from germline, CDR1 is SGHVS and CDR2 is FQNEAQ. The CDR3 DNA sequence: TGTGCCAGCAGCTTAGTACGCCACAACGCCTACGAGCAGTACTTC. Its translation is CASSLVRHNAYEQYF.

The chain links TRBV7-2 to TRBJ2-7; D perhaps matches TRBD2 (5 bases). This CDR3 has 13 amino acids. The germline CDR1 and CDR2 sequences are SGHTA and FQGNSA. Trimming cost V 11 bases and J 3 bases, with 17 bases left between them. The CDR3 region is CAASKVEGYEQYF. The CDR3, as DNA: TGTGCCGCGTCGAAGGTAGAGGGCTACGAGCAGTACTTC. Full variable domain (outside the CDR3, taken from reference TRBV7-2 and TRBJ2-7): GAGVSQSPSNKVTEKGKDVELRCDPISGHTALYWYRQSLGQGLEFLIYFQGNSAPDKSGLPSDRFSAERTGGSVSTLTIQRTQQEDSAVYLCAASKVEGYEQYFGPGTRLTVT.

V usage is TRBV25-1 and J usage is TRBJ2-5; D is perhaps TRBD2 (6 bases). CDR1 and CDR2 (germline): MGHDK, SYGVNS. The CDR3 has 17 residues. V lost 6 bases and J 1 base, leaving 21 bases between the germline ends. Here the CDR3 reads CASRAGSTQRLQETQYF. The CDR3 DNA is TGTGCCAGCAGGGCGGGATCTACACAAAGGCTCCAAGAGACCCAGTACTTC.

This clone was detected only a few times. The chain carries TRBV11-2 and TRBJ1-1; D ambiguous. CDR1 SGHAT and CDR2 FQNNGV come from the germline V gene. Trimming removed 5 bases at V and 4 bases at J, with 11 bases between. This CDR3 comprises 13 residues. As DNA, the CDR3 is TGTGCCAGCAGCCTCCCGGGAGTCACTGAAGCTTTCTTT. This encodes CASSLPGVTEAFF.

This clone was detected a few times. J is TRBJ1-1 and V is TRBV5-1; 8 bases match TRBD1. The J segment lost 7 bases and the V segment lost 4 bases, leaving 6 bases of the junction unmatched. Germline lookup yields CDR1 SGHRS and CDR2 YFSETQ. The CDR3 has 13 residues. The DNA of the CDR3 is TGCGCCAGCAGCCCAGTTACAGGGGGTGAAGCTTTCTTT. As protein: CASSPVTGGEAFF.

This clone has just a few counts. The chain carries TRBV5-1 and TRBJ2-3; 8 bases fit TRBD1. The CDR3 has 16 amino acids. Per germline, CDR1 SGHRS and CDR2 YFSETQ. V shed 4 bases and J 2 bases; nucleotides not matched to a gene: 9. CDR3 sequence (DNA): TGCGCCAGCAGCCCTTCAGGGGGCGCGGTCACAGATACGCAGTATTTT. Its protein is CASSPSGGAVTDTQYF.

The CDR3 here is CASNNPQEGETQYF. CDR3 DNA sequence: TGTGCCAGCAATAACCCACAGGAGGGAGAGACCCAGTACTTC. This sequence joins TRBV6-6 and TRBJ2-5; a weak D match, TRBD2 (6 bases). Germline V gene data show CDR1 as MNHNY and CDR2 as SVGAGI (reference sequence). V was shortened by 7 bases and J by 4 bases, with 16 bases between the two germline ends. The CDR3 contains 14 residues.

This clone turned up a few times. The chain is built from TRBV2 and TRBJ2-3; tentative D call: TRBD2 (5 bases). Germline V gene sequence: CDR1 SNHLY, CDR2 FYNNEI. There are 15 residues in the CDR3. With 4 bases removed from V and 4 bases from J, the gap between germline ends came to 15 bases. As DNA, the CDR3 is TGTGCCAGCAGTGGGCTAGTCCTAGCATCAGATACGCAGTATTTT. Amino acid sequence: CASSGLVLASDTQYF.

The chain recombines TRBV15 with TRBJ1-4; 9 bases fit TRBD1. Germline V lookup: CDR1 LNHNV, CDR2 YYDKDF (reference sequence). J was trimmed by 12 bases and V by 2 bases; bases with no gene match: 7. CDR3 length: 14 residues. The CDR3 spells CATSRRDRVGELFF. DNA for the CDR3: TGTGCCACCAGCAGAAGGGACAGGGTAGGAGAACTGTTTTTT.

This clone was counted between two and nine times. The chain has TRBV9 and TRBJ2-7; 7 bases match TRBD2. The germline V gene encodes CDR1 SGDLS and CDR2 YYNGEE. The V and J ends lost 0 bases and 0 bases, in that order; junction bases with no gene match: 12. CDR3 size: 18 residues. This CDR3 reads CASSVGPSGGPSSYEQYF. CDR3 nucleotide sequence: TGTGCCAGCAGCGTAGGGCCTTCGGGGGGACCCTCCTCCTACGAGCAGTACTTC.

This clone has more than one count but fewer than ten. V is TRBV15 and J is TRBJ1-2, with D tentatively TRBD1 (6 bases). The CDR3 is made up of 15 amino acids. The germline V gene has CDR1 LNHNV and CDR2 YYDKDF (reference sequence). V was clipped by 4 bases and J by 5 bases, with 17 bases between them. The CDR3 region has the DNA TGTGCCACCAGCACCTTAGTTGGGGGCGAATATGGCTACACCTTC. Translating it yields CATSTLVGGEYGYTF.

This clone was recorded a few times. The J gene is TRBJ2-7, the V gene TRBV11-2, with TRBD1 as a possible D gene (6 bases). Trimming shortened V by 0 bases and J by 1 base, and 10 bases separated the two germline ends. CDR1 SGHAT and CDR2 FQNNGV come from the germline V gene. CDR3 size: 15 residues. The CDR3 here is CASSLDQGTSYEQYF. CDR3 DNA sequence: TGTGCCAGCAGCTTAGACCAGGGGACATCCTACGAGCAGTACTTC. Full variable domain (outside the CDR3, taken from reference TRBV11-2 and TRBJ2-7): EAGVAQSPRYKIIEKRQSVAFWCNPISGHATLYWYQQILGQGPKLLIQFQNNGVVDDSQLPKDRFSAERLKGVDSTLKIQPAKLEDSAVYLCASSLDQGTSYEQYFGPGTRLTVT.

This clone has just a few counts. The CDR3 protein is CASGTDSGTGDGYTF. The DNA for the CDR3 is TGTGCCAGCGGAACTGACTCCGGGACAGGGGACGGCTACACCTTC. The V call is TRBV27, the J call TRBJ1-2, with 10 bases matching TRBD1. The germline CDR1 and CDR2 sequences are MNHEY and SMNVEV (reference sequence). Trimming cost V 8 bases and J 8 bases; bases outside gene matches: 14. The CDR3 sequence is 15 residues long.

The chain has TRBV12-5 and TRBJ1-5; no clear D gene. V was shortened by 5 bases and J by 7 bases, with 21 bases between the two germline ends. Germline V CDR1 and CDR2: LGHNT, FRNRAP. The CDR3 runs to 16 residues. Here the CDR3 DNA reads TGTGCTAGTGGTCAAAGAACCCGAGGTCTGAGACAGCCCCAGCATTTT. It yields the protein CASGQRTRGLRQPQHF. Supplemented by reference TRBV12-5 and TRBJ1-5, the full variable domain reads DARVTQTPRHKVTEMGQEVTMRCQPILGHNTVFWYRQTMMQGLELLAYFRNRAPLDDSGMPKDRFSAEMPDATLATLKIQPSEPRDSAVYFCASGQRTRGLRQPQHFGDGTRLSIL.

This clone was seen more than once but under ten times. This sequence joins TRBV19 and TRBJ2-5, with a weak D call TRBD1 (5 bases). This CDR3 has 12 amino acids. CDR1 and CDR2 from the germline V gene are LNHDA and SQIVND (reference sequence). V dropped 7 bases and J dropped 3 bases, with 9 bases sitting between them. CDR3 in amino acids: CASKGVKETQYF. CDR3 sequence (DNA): TGTGCCAGTAAAGGGGTTAAAGAGACCCAGTACTTC.

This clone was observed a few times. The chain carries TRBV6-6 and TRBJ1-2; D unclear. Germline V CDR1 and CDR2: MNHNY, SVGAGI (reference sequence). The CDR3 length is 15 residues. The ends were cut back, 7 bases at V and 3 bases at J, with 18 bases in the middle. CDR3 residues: CASTGAPEPDYGYTF. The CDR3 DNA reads TGTGCCAGCACCGGAGCCCCGGAGCCGGACTATGGCTACACCTTC.